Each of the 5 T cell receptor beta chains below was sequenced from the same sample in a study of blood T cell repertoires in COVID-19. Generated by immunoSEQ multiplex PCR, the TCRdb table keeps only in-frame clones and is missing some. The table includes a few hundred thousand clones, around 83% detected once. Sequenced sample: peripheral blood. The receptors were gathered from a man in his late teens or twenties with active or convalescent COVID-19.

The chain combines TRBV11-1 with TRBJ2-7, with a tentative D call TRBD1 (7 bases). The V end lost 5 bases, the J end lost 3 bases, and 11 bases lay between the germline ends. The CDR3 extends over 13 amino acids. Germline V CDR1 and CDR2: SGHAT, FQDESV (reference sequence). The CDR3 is CASSAGQHYEQYF. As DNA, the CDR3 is TGTGCCAGCAGCGCGGGACAGCACTACGAGCAGTACTTC.

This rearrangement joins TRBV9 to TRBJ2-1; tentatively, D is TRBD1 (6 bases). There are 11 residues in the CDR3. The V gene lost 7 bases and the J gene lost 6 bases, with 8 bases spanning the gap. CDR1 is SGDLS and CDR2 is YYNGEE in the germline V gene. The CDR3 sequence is CASQGTNEQFF. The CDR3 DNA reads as TGTGCCAGCCAGGGGACCAATGAGCAGTTCTTC.

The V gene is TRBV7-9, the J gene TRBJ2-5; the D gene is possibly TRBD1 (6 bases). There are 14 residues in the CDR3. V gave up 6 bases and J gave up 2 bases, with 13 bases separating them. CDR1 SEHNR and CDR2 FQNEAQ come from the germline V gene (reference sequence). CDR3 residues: CASRSFGQQETQYF. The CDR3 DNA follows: TGTGCCAGCAGGTCCTTCGGACAGCAAGAGACCCAGTACTTC.

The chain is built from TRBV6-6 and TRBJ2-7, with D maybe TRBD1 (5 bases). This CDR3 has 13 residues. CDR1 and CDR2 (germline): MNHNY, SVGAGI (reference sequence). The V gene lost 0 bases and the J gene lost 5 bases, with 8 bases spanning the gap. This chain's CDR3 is CASSYSSGHEQYF. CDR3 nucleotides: TGTGCCAGCAGTTACTCTTCAGGGCACGAGCAGTACTTC.

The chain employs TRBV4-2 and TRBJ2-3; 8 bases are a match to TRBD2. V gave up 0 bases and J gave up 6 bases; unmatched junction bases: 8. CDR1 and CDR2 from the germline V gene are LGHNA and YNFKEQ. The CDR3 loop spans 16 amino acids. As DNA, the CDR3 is TGTGCCAGCAGCCAAGAAGCTCGACGGGGGGGCGATACGCAGTATTTT. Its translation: CASSQEARRGGDTQYF.